The rows below give T cell receptor beta chains drawn from one sample of a study of blood T cell repertoires in COVID-19. Some clones are missing from TCRdb's copy, which holds only in-frame ones; the method was immunoSEQ multiplex PCR. In the table there are roughly 50,000 clones, 79% of which are singletons. The sample was peripheral blood. The receptors here all came from a man in his 60s with acute or convalescent COVID-19. CDR3s include the opening cysteine and the closing phenylalanine or tryptophan. D genes are given only for firm matches. Part of the rows lack a size; the others show once, few, many or a class for expanded clones.

J gene | D gene | clone size | V gene | CDR3 protein | CDR3 DNA
TRBJ1-2 | TRBD1 | NA | TRBV24-1 | CATSEPDRGYGYTF | TGTGCCACCAGTGAGCCGGACAGGGGTTATGGCTACACCTTC
TRBJ1-1 | NA | once | TRBV5-1 | CASRWTDQPEAFF | TGCGCCAGCAGGTGGACTGACCAGCCTGAAGCTTTCTTT
TRBJ2-5 | NA | NA | TRBV15 | CATSRDLGGGGETQYF | TGTGCCACCAGCAGAGATCTGGGCGGAGGCGGGGAGACCCAGTACTTC
TRBJ2-2 | TRBD2 | NA | TRBV5-4 | CASSLFPSGRELGAGELFF | TGTGCCAGCAGCTTGTTCCCTAGCGGGAGGGAGTTGGGAGCCGGGGAGCTGTTTTTT
TRBJ2-7 | NA | NA | TRBV10-3 | CAISESGGPIYEQYF | TGTGCCATCAGTGAGTCCGGGGGGCCGATCTACGAGCAGTACTTC
TRBJ1-2 | TRBD1 | NA | TRBV30 | CAWSAPGGSNYGYTF | TGTGCCTGGAGTGCTCCAGGGGGTTCTAACTATGGCTACACCTTC
TRBJ2-7 | TRBD2 | NA | TRBV29-1 | CSVALVLAGGGEQYF | TGCAGCGTTGCATTGGTACTAGCGGGAGGTGGTGAGCAGTACTTC
TRBJ1-2 | NA | NA | TRBV6-5 | CASSRQANYGYTF | TGTGCCAGCAGTAGACAGGCCAACTATGGCTACACCTTC
TRBJ2-7 | NA | NA | TRBV19 | CASSFPGGSIHEQYF | TGTGCCAGTAGTTTCCCCGGGGGATCAATCCACGAGCAGTACTTC
TRBJ1-3 | TRBD1 | NA | TRBV11-2 | CASSLQGAGNTIYF | TGTGCCAGCAGCTTACAGGGGGCCGGAAACACCATATATTTT
TRBJ2-2 | NA | NA | TRBV28 | CASSSSGSNTGELFF | TGTGCCAGCAGTTCGTCGGGGTCTAACACCGGGGAGCTGTTTTTT
TRBJ2-7 | TRBD2 | NA | TRBV3-1/TRBV3-2 | CASSMGLAGLYPPYEQYF | TGTGCCAGCAGTATGGGACTAGCGGGACTTTATCCACCCTACGAGCAGTACTTC
TRBJ1-2 | NA | NA | TRBV7-3 | CASSCRGRYGYTF | TGTGCCAGCAGCTGTCGGGGTAGGTATGGCTACACCTTC
TRBJ2-7 | TRBD2 | NA | TRBV4-2 | CASSQEGLAATYEQYF | TGTGCCAGCAGCCAAGAGGGGCTAGCGGCTACCTACGAGCAGTACTTC
TRBJ1-5 | TRBD1 | NA | TRBV2 | CASDRGRGQPQHF | TGTGCCAGCGACAGGGGAAGAGGACAGCCCCAGCATTTT
TRBJ2-7 | NA | NA | TRBV13 | CASSLAGSYEQYF | TGTGCCAGCAGCTTAGCGGGCTCCTACGAGCAGTACTTC
TRBJ2-1 | TRBD2 | NA | TRBV29-1 | CSVAAGGWQGGWDFF | TGCAGCGTAGCAGCCGGCGGGTGGCAGGGAGGGTGGGATTTCTTC
TRBJ2-2 | TRBD2 | NA | TRBV2 | CASSEGGGSTGELFF | TGTGCCAGCAGTGAAGGGGGGGGATCCACCGGGGAGCTGTTTTTT
TRBJ2-3 | NA | NA | TRBV28 | CASSPPQVGTDTQYF | TGTGCCAGCAGCCCGCCCCAGGTGGGCACAGATACGCAGTATTTT
TRBJ1-2 | NA | NA | TRBV7-9 | CASTQTGLVNYGYTF | TGTGCCAGCACTCAGACAGGATTGGTTAACTATGGCTACACCTTC
TRBJ1-2 | TRBD1 | NA | TRBV18 | CASSSEQGSYTF | TGTGCCAGCTCATCCGAACAGGGGAGCTACACCTTC